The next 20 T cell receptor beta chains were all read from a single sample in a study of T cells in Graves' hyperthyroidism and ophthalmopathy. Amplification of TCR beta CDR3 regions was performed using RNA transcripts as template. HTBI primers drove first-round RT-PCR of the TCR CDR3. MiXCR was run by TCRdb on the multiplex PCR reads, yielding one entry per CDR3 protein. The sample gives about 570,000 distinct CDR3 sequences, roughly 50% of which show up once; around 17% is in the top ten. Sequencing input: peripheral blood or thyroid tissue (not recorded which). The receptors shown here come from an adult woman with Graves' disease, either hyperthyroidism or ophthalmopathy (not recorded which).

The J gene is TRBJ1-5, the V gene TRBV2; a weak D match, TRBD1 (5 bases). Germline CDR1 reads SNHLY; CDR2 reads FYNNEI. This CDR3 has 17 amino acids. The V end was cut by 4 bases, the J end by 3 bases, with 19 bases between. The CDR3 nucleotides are TGTGCCAGCAGTGTTCCCCCGGGGGGTAGGATCAATCAGCCCCAGCATTTT. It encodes CASSVPPGGRINQPQHF.

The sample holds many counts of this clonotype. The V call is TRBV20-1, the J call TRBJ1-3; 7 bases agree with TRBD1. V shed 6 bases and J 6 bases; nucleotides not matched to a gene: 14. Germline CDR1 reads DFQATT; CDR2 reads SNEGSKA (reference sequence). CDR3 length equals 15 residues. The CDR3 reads CSARQGESPTNTIYF. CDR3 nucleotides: TGCAGTGCACGGCAGGGGGAGAGTCCTACAAACACCATATATTTT.

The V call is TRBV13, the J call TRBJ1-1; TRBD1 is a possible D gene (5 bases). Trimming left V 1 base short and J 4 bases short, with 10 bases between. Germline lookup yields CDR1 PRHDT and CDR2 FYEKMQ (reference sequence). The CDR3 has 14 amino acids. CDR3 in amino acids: CASSLAQGPTEAFF. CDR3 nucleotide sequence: TGTGCCAGCAGCTTAGCCCAGGGTCCCACTGAAGCTTTCTTT.

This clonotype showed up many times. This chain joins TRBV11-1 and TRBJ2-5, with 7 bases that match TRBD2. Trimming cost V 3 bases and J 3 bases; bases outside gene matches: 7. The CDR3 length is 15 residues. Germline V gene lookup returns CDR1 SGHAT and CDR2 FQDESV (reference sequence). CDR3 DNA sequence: TGTGCCAGCAGCTTTGGGGGAGGGAGCGAAGAGACCCAGTACTTC. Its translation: CASSFGGGSEETQYF.

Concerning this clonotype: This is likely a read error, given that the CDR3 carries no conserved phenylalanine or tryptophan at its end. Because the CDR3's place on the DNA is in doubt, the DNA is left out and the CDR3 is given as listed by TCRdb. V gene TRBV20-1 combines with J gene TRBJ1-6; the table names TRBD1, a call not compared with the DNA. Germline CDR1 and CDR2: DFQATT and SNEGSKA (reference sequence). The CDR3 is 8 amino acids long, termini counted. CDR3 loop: CSAPEVNY.

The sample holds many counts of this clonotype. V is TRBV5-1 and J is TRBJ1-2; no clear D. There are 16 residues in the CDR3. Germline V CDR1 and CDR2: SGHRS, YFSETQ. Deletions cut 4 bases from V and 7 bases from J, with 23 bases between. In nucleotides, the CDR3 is TGCGCCAGCAGCCTACGCGGGAGGATGCCTAGAGGTGGCTACACCTTC. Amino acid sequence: CASSLRGRMPRGGYTF.

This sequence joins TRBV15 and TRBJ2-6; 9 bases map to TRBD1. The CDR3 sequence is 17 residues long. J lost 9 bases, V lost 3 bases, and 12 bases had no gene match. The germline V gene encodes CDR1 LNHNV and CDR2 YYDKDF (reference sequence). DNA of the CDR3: TGTGCCACCAGCAGCGTAGACGGGACAGGGAGGGACAACGTCCTGACTTTC. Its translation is CATSSVDGTGRDNVLTF.

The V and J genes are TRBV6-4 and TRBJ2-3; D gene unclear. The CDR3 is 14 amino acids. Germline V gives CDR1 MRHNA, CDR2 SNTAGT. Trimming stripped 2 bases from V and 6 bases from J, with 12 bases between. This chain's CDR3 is CASSDPGASDTQYF. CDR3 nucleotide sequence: TGTGCCAGCAGTGACCCGGGTGCAAGCGATACGCAGTATTTT.

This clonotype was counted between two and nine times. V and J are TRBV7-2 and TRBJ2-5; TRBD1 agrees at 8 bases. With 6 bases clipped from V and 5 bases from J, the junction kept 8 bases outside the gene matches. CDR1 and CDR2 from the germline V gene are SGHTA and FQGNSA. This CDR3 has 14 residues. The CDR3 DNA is TGTGCCAGCAGTTCGCAGGGGGCGCGGGAGACCCAGTACTTC. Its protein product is CASSSQGARETQYF.

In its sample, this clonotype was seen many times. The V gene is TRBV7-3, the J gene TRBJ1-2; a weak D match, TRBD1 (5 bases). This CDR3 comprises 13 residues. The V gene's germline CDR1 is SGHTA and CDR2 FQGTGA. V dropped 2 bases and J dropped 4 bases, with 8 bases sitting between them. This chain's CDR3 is CASSLAGLYGYTF. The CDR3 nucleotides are TGTGCCAGCAGCTTAGCAGGGCTCTATGGCTACACCTTC.

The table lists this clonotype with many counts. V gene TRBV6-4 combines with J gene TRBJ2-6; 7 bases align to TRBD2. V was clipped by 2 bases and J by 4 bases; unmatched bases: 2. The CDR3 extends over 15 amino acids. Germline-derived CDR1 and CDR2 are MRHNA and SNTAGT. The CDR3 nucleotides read TGTGCCAGCAGTGACGCAGCGGGGGGGGCCAACGTCCTGACTTTC. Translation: CASSDAAGGANVLTF.

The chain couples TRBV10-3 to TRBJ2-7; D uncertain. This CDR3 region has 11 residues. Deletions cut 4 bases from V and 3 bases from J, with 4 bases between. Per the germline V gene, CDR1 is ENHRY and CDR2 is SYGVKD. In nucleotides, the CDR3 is TGTGCCATCAGTGTCGGCTACGAGCAGTACTTC. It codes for CAISVGYEQYF.

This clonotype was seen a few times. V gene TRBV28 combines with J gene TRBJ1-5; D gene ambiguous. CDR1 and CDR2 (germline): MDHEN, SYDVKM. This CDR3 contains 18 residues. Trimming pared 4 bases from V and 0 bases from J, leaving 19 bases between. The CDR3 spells CASSSPRRADYSNQPQHF. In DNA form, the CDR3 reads TGTGCCAGCAGTTCCCCCCGGAGGGCGGACTATAGCAATCAGCCCCAGCATTTT.

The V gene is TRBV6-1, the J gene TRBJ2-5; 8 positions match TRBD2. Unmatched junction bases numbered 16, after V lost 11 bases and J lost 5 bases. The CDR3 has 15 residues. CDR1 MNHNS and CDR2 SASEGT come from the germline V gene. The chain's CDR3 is CAASKAGDGRETQYF. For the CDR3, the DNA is TGTGCCGCGTCGAAAGCGGGGGACGGGCGGGAGACCCAGTACTTC.

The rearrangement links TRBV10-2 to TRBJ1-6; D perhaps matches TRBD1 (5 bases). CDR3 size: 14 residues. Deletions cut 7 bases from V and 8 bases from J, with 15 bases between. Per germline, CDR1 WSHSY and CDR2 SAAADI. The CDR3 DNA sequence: TGCGCCAGCACGGGGCAGGGAGGAGATTCACCCCTCCACTTT. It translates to CASTGQGGDSPLHF.

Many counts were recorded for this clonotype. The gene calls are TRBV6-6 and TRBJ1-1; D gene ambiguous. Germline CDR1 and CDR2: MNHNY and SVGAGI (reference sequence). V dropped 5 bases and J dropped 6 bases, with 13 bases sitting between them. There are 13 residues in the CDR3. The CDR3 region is CASSESTPAEAFF. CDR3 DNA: TGTGCCAGCAGTGAATCTACGCCGGCTGAAGCTTTCTTT.

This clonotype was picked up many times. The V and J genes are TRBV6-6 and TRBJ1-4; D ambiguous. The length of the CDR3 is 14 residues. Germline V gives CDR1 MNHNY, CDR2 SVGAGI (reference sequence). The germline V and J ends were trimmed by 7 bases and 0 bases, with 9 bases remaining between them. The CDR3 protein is CASISGATNEKLFF. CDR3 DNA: TGTGCCAGCATTTCTGGGGCAACTAATGAAAAACTGTTTTTT.

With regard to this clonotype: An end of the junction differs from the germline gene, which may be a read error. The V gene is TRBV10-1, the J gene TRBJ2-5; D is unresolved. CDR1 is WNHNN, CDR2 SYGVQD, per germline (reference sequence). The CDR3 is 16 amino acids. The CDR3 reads CASSVVGVATQEAQYF. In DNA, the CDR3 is TGCGCCAGCAGCGTAGTTGGGGTCGCTACCCAAGAGGCCCAGTACTTC.

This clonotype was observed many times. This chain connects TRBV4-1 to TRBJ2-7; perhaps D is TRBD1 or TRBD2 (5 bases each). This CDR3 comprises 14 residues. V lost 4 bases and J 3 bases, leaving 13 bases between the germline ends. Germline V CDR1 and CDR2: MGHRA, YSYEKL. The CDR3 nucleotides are TGCGCCAGCAGCCTTCGGGGCCAGTACTACGAGCAGTACTTC. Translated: CASSLRGQYYEQYF.

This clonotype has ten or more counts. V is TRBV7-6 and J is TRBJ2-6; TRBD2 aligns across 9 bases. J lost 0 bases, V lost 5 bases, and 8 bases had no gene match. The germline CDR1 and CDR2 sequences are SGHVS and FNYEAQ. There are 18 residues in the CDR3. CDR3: CASSTGTSSISGANVLTF. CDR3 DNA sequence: TGTGCCAGCAGCACCGGGACTAGCTCCATCTCTGGGGCCAACGTCCTGACTTTC.